The 24 T cell receptor beta chains below were found in one sample sequenced in a study of metastatic and nonmetastatic thyroid tumors. With MiXCR, TCRdb called clones anew from the PCR reads. The data contain about 9,900 clones, 9.5% to 12% of them seen just once; the ten biggest clones take up approximately 7.2%. The entire patient cohort was treatment-naive prior to thyroid surgery. The sequenced sample was tumor tissue. These receptors all stem from a female donor with papillary thyroid cancer or a benign thyroid nodule (not recorded which). Some clones in this sample may be carry-over from other donors' samples.

This clone was seen many times. The chain joins TRBV10-1 to TRBJ2-3; 8 bases map to TRBD1. This CDR3 is built from 16 residues. CDR1 is WNHNN, CDR2 SYGVQD, per germline (reference sequence). J lost 6 bases, V lost 3 bases, and 11 bases had no gene match. CDR3 sequence (DNA): TGCGCCAGCAGTGATCAGGGGGCGCAGGTTACTGATACGCAGTATTTT. Translating gives CASSDQGAQVTDTQYF.

This clone was seen repeatedly, ten times or more. V usage is TRBV4-1 and J usage is TRBJ1-5; 7 bases align to TRBD1. The CDR3 length is 15 residues. V was clipped by 4 bases and J by 5 bases; unmatched bases: 8. CDR1 is MGHRA, CDR2 YSYEKL, per germline. The CDR3 here is CASSPRQGGDQPQHF. CDR3 DNA: TGCGCCAGCAGCCCGCGACAGGGTGGGGATCAGCCCCAGCATTTT.

This clone came up a few times. At one end the junction does not follow the germline gene, possibly because of a read error. The rearrangement joins TRBV27 to TRBJ2-3, with D perhaps matching TRBD1 (6 bases). Germline CDR1 and CDR2: MNHEY and SMNVEV (reference sequence). This CDR3 has 12 residues. The CDR3 reads CASRLSTGTQYF. The CDR3 DNA follows: TGTGCCAGCAGATTGTCGACAGGTACGCAGTACTTT.

The sample holds many counts of this clone. The V and J genes are TRBV7-6 and TRBJ1-4; D gene ambiguous. Germline CDR1 and CDR2: SGHVS and FNYEAQ. Trimming stripped 3 bases from V and 0 bases from J, with 5 bases between. This CDR3 region has 14 residues. This CDR3 is CASSFTATNEKLFF. CDR3 nucleotide sequence: TGTGCCAGCAGCTTTACAGCAACTAATGAAAAACTGTTTTTT. Drawing the rest from reference TRBV7-6 and TRBJ1-4, the complete variable domain is GAGVSQSPRYKVTKRGQDVALRCDPISGHVSLYWYRQALGQGPEFLTYFNYEAQQDKSGLPNDRFSAERPEGSISTLTIQRTEQRDSAMYRCASSFTATNEKLFFGSGTQLSVL.

Ten or more counts support this clone. CDR3 nucleotide sequence: TGCGCCAGCAGCCAAGTTGGAACGTTCACTGAAGCTTTCTTT. It codes for CASSQVGTFTEAFF. The chain is built from TRBV4-1 and TRBJ1-1, with D unresolved. Germline-derived CDR1 and CDR2 are MGHRA and YSYEKL. V was clipped by 1 base and J by 4 bases, with 10 bases between them. The CDR3 sequence is 14 residues long.

By sample fraction, this clone is medium-sized. The chain carries TRBV6-1 and TRBJ2-2, with 8 nucleotides matching TRBD1. CDR1 and CDR2 from the germline V gene are MNHNS and SASEGT. Trimming removed 3 bases from V and 7 bases from J; junction bases left unmatched: 4. This CDR3 region has 14 residues. CDR3 sequence: CASSDRGLGGELFF. For the CDR3, the DNA is TGTGCCAGCAGTGACAGGGGGCTTGGCGGGGAGCTGTTTTTT.

This clone was detected only a few times. V usage is TRBV29-1 and J usage is TRBJ2-3; no reliable D call. The V gene's germline CDR1 is SQVTM and CDR2 ANQGSEA. V lost 6 bases to trimming and J lost 4 bases, with 11 bases between them. The CDR3 length is 12 residues. CDR3 nucleotides: TGCAGCGTCAAGAATCCCGCAGATACGCAGTATTTT. Translation: CSVKNPADTQYF.

This clone was seen more than once but under ten times. The V call is TRBV28, the J call TRBJ2-5, with a possible D match to TRBD2 (6 bases). The CDR3 extends over 16 amino acids. The V end was cut by 4 bases, the J end by 6 bases, with 21 bases between. CDR1 MDHEN and CDR2 SYDVKM come from the germline V gene. The CDR3 nucleotides are TGTGCCAGCAGTTGGTTGGTTACGACGGGGAGGAAGACCCAGTACTTC. This sequence encodes CASSWLVTTGRKTQYF. The variable domain in full, completed from reference TRBV28 and TRBJ2-5, reads DVKVTQSSRYLVKRTGEKVFLECVQDMDHENMFWYRQDPGLGLRLIYFSYDVKMKEKGDIPEGYSVSREKKERFSLILESASTNQTSMYLCASSWLVTTGRKTQYFGPGTRLLVL.

This clone came up many times. The genes are TRBV7-9 and TRBJ2-2, with TRBD2 matching over 8 bases. This CDR3 has 15 amino acids. Germline lookup yields CDR1 SEHNR and CDR2 FQNEAQ (reference sequence). J lost 4 bases, V lost 7 bases, and 8 bases had no gene match. CDR3 sequence (DNA): TGTGCCAGCACTTCGGGGGGGCGCGTCACCGGGGAGCTGTTTTTT. Amino acids: CASTSGGRVTGELFF.

Concerning this clone: At one end, the junction sequence differs from germline, possibly due to a read error. The rearrangement joins TRBV28 to TRBJ1-2; D is unclear. The CDR3 covers 13 residues. Germline-derived CDR1 and CDR2 are MDHEN and SYDVKM. The CDR3 sequence: CASGLCQHYGHTF. The DNA for the CDR3 is TGTGCCAGCGGTTTATGCCAGCACTATGGCCACACCTTC.

On this clone itself: Without the conserved terminal phenylalanine or tryptophan, this CDR3 likely stems from a read error. The chain employs TRBV15 and TRBJ1-2; possible D gene TRBD1, 5 bases. V dropped 4 bases and J dropped 8 bases, with 11 bases sitting between them. CDR1 and CDR2 from the germline V gene are LNHNV and YYDKDF (reference sequence). The CDR3 contains 12 residues. The CDR3 nucleotides read TGTGCCACCAGCAACGGGGACGGGGGCTACACCCTG. This gives the protein CATSNGDGGYTL.

Judged by abundance, this clone is medium-sized. This chain links TRBV28 with TRBJ2-5; TRBD1 might be the D (6 bases). V was trimmed by 9 bases and J by 4 bases, leaving 27 bases between them. CDR1 MDHEN and CDR2 SYDVKM come from the germline V gene. This CDR3 has 17 amino acids. CDR3 residues: CASQTKFHREGGETQYF. CDR3 nucleotide sequence: TGTGCCAGTCAGACCAAGTTTCACAGGGAAGGTGGAGAGACCCAGTACTTC.

This clone was seen many times. This chain links TRBV19 with TRBJ2-6; D uncertain. The germline V gene encodes CDR1 LNHDA and CDR2 SQIVND (reference sequence). The V end was cut by 5 bases, the J end by 12 bases, with 11 bases between. This CDR3 contains 12 residues. CDR3 protein: CASSWVSGVLTF. As DNA, the CDR3 is TGTGCCAGTAGTTGGGTCTCAGGCGTCCTGACTTTC.

This clone has ten or more counts. The chain recombines TRBV4-1 with TRBJ2-7, with D perhaps matching TRBD1 or TRBD2 (5 bases each). V lost 8 bases, J lost 2 bases, and 16 bases lay in between. Germline V gene lookup returns CDR1 MGHRA and CDR2 YSYEKL. The CDR3 length is 14 residues. This chain's CDR3 is CASARDRSAYEQYF. The CDR3 DNA follows: TGCGCCAGCGCTCGGGACCGCTCTGCCTACGAGCAGTACTTC.

This clone occurred many times. The genes are TRBV3-1 and TRBJ2-1, with D perhaps matching TRBD1 (6 bases). Trimming took 3 bases from V and 9 from J, leaving 18 bases between them. The germline gives CDR1 LGHDT, CDR2 YNNKEL (reference sequence). This CDR3 is 15 amino acids long. CDR3 DNA sequence: TGTGCCAGCAGCCAGGGGGCCGCACGCGCTGGTGAGCAGTTCTTC. Translation: CASSQGAARAGEQFF.

This clone was seen ten or more times. The chain recombines TRBV9 with TRBJ2-2, with TRBD2 matching over 8 bases. This CDR3 has 17 residues. Trimming took 0 bases from V and 1 from J; bases not matched to a gene: 5. Germline CDR1 is SGDLS and CDR2 is YYNGEE. The CDR3 nucleotides are TGTGCCAGCAGCGTAGGAAGCGGGGGAGTGAACACCGGGGAGCTGTTTTTT. Encoded protein: CASSVGSGGVNTGELFF. Together with reference TRBV9 and TRBJ2-2, the CDR3 gives the full variable domain: DSGVTQTPKHLITATGQRVTLRCSPRSGDLSVYWYQQSLDQGLQFLIQYYNGEERAKGNILERFSAQQFPDLHSELNLSSLELGDSALYFCASSVGSGGVNTGELFFGEGSRLTVL.

At least ten counts were recorded for this clone. The V and J genes are TRBV9 and TRBJ1-2; TRBD1 matches at 10 bases. J lost 3 bases, V lost 4 bases, and 6 bases had no gene match. This CDR3 spans 15 amino acids. CDR1 is SGDLS and CDR2 is YYNGEE in the germline V gene. In nucleotides, the CDR3 is TGTGCCAGCAGCCTGGGGACAGGGGTGGACTATGGCTACACCTTC. It codes for CASSLGTGVDYGYTF. Full variable domain (missing parts from reference TRBV9 and TRBJ1-2): DSGVTQTPKHLITATGQRVTLRCSPRSGDLSVYWYQQSLDQGLQFLIQYYNGEERAKGNILERFSAQQFPDLHSELNLSSLELGDSALYFCASSLGTGVDYGYTFGSGTRLTVV.

By proportion, this clone is medium-sized. The chain joins TRBV6-1 to TRBJ2-1; 7 bases are shared with TRBD2. Trimming took 6 bases from V and 8 from J; bases not matched to a gene: 7. The CDR3 loop spans 13 amino acids. CDR1 is MNHNS, CDR2 SASEGT, per germline. The CDR3 region is CASSYSGAHEQFF. The CDR3 region has the DNA TGTGCCAGCAGCTACAGCGGGGCCCATGAGCAGTTCTTC.

This clone was picked up many times. The chain uses TRBV3-1 and TRBJ2-1; TRBD2 agrees at 9 bases. This CDR3 spans 19 amino acids. With V trimmed by 0 bases and J by 6 bases, 15 bases remained unmatched. Germline V gene data show CDR1 as LGHDT and CDR2 as YNNKEL (reference sequence). CDR3 sequence: CASSQDIGLASRVGNEQFF. For the CDR3, the DNA is TGTGCCAGCAGCCAAGATATAGGACTAGCGAGTCGGGTAGGCAATGAGCAGTTCTTC.

This clone was picked up many times. CDR3 protein: CASSRGLQETQYF. CDR3 nucleotides: TGTGCCAGCAGCCGGGGACTACAAGAGACCCAGTACTTC. The chain carries TRBV14 and TRBJ2-5, with 7 bases identical to TRBD2. CDR1 and CDR2 from the germline V gene are SGHDN and FVKESK. The CDR3 sequence is 13 residues long. The V and J ends lost 4 bases and 2 bases, in that order; junction bases with no gene match: 1.

This chain connects TRBV20-1 to TRBJ1-1; 8 nucleotides agree with TRBD1. Germline CDR1 and CDR2: DFQATT and SNEGSKA (reference sequence). This CDR3 is built from 14 residues. V shed 5 bases, J shed 2 bases, and the junction held 7 bases outside the gene matches. The CDR3 sequence is CSAGQGGENTEAFF. As DNA, the CDR3 is TGCAGTGCTGGACAGGGAGGGGAAAACACTGAAGCTTTCTTT.

V gene TRBV3-1 combines with J gene TRBJ2-1, with D unclear. Germline assignment: CDR1 LGHDT and CDR2 YNNKEL (reference sequence). V shed 1 base and J shed 6 bases, with 7 bases lying between them. The CDR3 has 13 residues. The CDR3 DNA reads TGTGCCAGCAGCCAAGGACCCGTCAATGAGCAGTTCTTC. This translates into CASSQGPVNEQFF.

By its share, this clone is medium-sized (0.01 to 0.1%). The chain employs TRBV15 and TRBJ2-6; 7 nucleotides line up with TRBD1. Germline V gene data show CDR1 as LNHNV and CDR2 as YYDKDF (reference sequence). V was clipped by 0 bases and J by 0 bases; unmatched bases: 5. The CDR3 consists of 18 residues. CDR3 coding DNA: TGTGCCACCAGCAGAGAAGGGGGCTCTTTCTCTGGGGCCAACGTCCTGACTTTC. Translating gives CATSREGGSFSGANVLTF.

This clone was recorded many times. Additional DNA sequences in this sample encode the identical CDR3. The chain links TRBV20-1 to TRBJ2-5, with 7 bases fitting TRBD2. The CDR3 spans 17 residues. Germline V gene lookup returns CDR1 DFQATT and CDR2 SNEGSKA (reference sequence). J gave up 1 base and V 1 base, and 12 bases lay outside the gene matches. The CDR3 DNA sequence: TGCAGTGCTAGAGTCACCCCTGAGCGGGGACTCCAAGAGACCCAGTACTTC. The encoded protein is CSARVTPERGLQETQYF.